This section outlines one T cell receptor beta chain sequence together with its context. The antigen is unknown. This record comes from a study of cytomegalovirus exposure and HLA in healthy donors. Per the germline V gene, CDR1 is SEHNR and CDR2 is FQNEAQ (reference sequence). V lost 2 bases and J 2 bases, leaving 6 bases between the germline ends. CDR3 length equals 14 residues. The study, taken as a whole, reports: Most TCR sequences showed up rarely, but some public TCRs showed up in many donors. V- and J-gene trimming in TCR beta was tied to a missense DCLRE1C variant by an analysis performed later.

PCR involved 60 Vbeta and 13 Jbeta primers. Profiled with immunoSEQ multiplex PCR; TCRdb holds only in-frame clones, not every one. The table shows about 100,000 clones, with roughly 83% occurring only once. Input material: PBMCs. This TCR was sampled from a female donor in good health and CMV-seropositive. The chain employs TRBV7-9 and TRBJ1-4; possible D gene TRBD1, 5 bases. CDR3 nucleotide sequence: TGTGCCAGCAGCTTAAGACAGACTAATGAAAAACTGTTTTTT. This codes for CASSLRQTNEKLFF.